The rows below give T cell receptor beta chains drawn from one sample of a study of blood T cell repertoires in COVID-19. The table came from immunoSEQ multiplex PCR; TCRdb's copy has only in-frame clones and leaves some out. The table lists under 250,000 clones, 80% to 85% of them singletons. Sequenced: peripheral blood. The receptors stem from a woman in her sixties or seventies with COVID-19, enrolled during active disease. The CDR3 runs from the conserved cysteine through the conserved F or W. A D gene is named only where the DNA matches it firmly. A clone size is listed for some rows: how often the clone was seen (once, few, many), or a class if it is expanded.

j_call,d_call,clone_size,v_call,cdr3_aa,cdr3_nt
TRBJ2-1,NA,NA,TRBV29-1,CSVDGGGHQFF,TGCAGCGTTGATGGGGGAGGCCATCAGTTCTTC
TRBJ1-4,TRBD1,NA,TRBV30,CAWSATDRAEKLFF,TGTGCCTGGAGTGCTACCGACAGGGCTGAAAAACTGTTTTTT
TRBJ1-1,NA,NA,TRBV7-9,CASSSYRNTEAFF,TGTGCCAGCAGCTCCTACAGGAACACTGAAGCTTTCTTT
TRBJ1-3,NA,NA,TRBV5-1,CASSLGGRNSGNTIYF,TGCGCCAGCAGCTTGGGGGGCCGAAACTCTGGAAACACCATATATTTT
TRBJ2-6,NA,NA,TRBV19,CASIRHQGKPTSGANVLTF,TGTGCCAGTATACGTCATCAGGGGAAACCTACTTCTGGGGCCAACGTCCTGACTTTC
TRBJ2-1,TRBD1,NA,TRBV3-1/TRBV3-2,CASSLGQGAYNEQFF,TGTGCCAGCAGCCTGGGACAGGGAGCCTACAATGAGCAGTTCTTC
TRBJ1-4,TRBD1,NA,TRBV28,CASSLIGQGNEKLFF,TGTGCCAGCAGTTTAATTGGACAGGGTAATGAAAAACTGTTTTTT
TRBJ2-7,TRBD2,few,TRBV6-5,CASRISGSSYEQYF,TGTGCCAGCAGAATTAGCGGGAGCTCCTACGAGCAGTACTTC
TRBJ1-1,NA,once,TRBV27,CASSLFSGFANTEAFF,TGTGCCAGCAGTTTATTCTCGGGTTTTGCGAACACTGAAGCTTTCTTT
TRBJ2-7,TRBD2,NA,TRBV11-2,CASSLDLAGGYEQYF,TGTGCCAGCAGCTTAGACTTAGCGGGAGGCTACGAGCAGTACTTC
TRBJ1-1,NA,NA,TRBV9,CASSVGQGLAAFF,TGTGCCAGCAGCGTAGGGCAGGGGCTAGCAGCTTTCTTT
TRBJ2-4,NA,NA,TRBV30,CAWSLHKYVGEYF,TGTGCCTGGAGCCTACACAAATACGTAGGGGAGTACTTC
TRBJ2-5,TRBD2,NA,TRBV5-1,CASTSGRGHETQYF,TGCGCCAGCACAAGCGGGAGGGGGCACGAGACCCAGTACTTC
TRBJ2-7,TRBD2,NA,TRBV5-1,CASSSGLAGGEQYF,TGCGCCAGCAGCTCCGGACTAGCTGGTGGCGAGCAGTACTTC
TRBJ1-3,TRBD1,NA,TRBV4-3,CASSQTGTGGSGNTIYF,TGCGCCAGCAGCCAGACCGGGACAGGGGGCTCTGGAAACACCATATATTTT
TRBJ1-1,NA,NA,TRBV5-5,CASSLGGGFGEAFF,TGTGCCAGCAGCTTGGGTGGGGGCTTCGGTGAAGCTTTCTTT
TRBJ1-3,NA,NA,TRBV27,CASSPSSGNTIYF,TGTGCCAGCAGTCCCAGCTCTGGAAACACCATATATTTT
TRBJ1-1,NA,NA,TRBV9,CASSVWGGDTEAFF,TGTGCCAGCAGCGTATGGGGAGGGGACACTGAAGCTTTCTTT
TRBJ2-7,TRBD2,NA,TRBV18,CASSPGLAGGAGGSYEQYF,TGTGCCAGCTCACCAGGTCTAGCGGGAGGAGCTGGGGGCTCCTACGAGCAGTACTTC
TRBJ1-2,NA,NA,TRBV7-2,CASSSGTGTFYGYTF,TGTGCCAGCAGCTCCGGAACCGGGACATTCTATGGCTACACCTTC
TRBJ1-2,NA,NA,TRBV30,CAWKTDYGYTF,TGTGCCTGGAAGACTGACTATGGCTACACCTTC
TRBJ2-2,NA,NA,TRBV9,CASSVDGAGELFF,TGTGCCAGCAGCGTAGACGGGGCCGGGGAGCTGTTTTTT
TRBJ2-1,TRBD2,NA,TRBV24-1,CATSDSGREGNEQFF,TGTGCCACCAGTGATTCCGGGCGGGAGGGAAATGAGCAGTTCTTC
TRBJ2-7,TRBD2,NA,TRBV18,CASSPSTGTSGKYEQYF,TGTGCCAGCTCACCGTCGACCGGGACTAGCGGGAAGTACGAGCAGTACTTC
TRBJ1-1,NA,NA,TRBV5-1,CASSLRTGNTEAFF,TGCGCCAGCAGCTTAAGAACGGGGAACACTGAAGCTTTCTTT
TRBJ2-7,TRBD2,NA,TRBV28,CASSFGASGRSRQYF,TGTGCCAGCAGTTTTGGGGCTAGCGGGAGGTCCCGGCAGTACTTC